The clone carrying this T cell receptor beta chain has ten or more counts. This record belongs to a study of T cells after yellow fever vaccination. Overall study context: The SMART-Seq v4 Ultra Low Input method served to prepare the low-cell-number fractions.

Looked up from germline, CDR1 is SGHRS and CDR2 is YFSETQ. The CDR3 runs 14 residues. The V and J ends lost 4 bases and 10 bases respectively, with 20 bases between them. MiXCR was run by TCRdb on the 5' RACE reads, yielding one entry per CDR3 protein. The table lists about 300,000 distinct CDR3 sequences, roughly 4% of them singletons. The V call is TRBV5-1, the J call TRBJ1-1; tentatively, D is TRBD1 (5 bases). The receptor was derived from a man aged 18-30 years who received the YFV17D yellow fever vaccine. The specimen comprised PBMCs, sampled 5 days after the yellow fever booster vaccination. CDR3 sequence (DNA): TGCGCCAGCAGCCCTAAGGTGCCGGGACTCGGAGCTTTCTTT. Translated, it gives CASSPKVPGLGAFF. The whole variable domain, filled in from reference TRBV5-1 and TRBJ1-1, reads KAGVTQTPRYLIKTRGQQVTLSCSPISGHRSVSWYQQTPGQGLQFLFEYFSETQRNKGNFPGRFSGRQFSNSRSEMNVSTLELGDSALYLCASSPKVPGLGAFFGQGTRLTVV.